Given below is one T cell receptor (beta chain) in context. What it recognizes is unknown. The data were taken from a study of Graves' ophthalmopathy and Graves' hyperthyroidism. Study as a whole: Hyperthyroidism counted as stable given no ophthalmopathy within 18 months of follow-up.

Study results and limitations: The model's ophthalmopathy progression predictions had just under 71% sensitivity and 72% to 75% specificity.

V lost 4 bases and J lost 15, with 10 bases in between. The CDR3 is made up of 11 amino acids. Germline CDR1 reads SGHVS; CDR2 reads FNYEAQ. Transcripts of RNA were the source for amplifying TCR beta CDR3 regions. The first-round RT-PCR employed HTBI primers together with the Qiagen OneStep RT-PCR kit. A multiplex PCR was then performed as the second round. MiXCR, run by TCRdb on the multiplex PCR reads, gives a single entry per CDR3 protein. The repertoire includes 1 million to 1.3 million distinct CDR3 sequences, about two fifths of them detected once, and more than 9.5% sits in the top ten. This clonotype was obtained from an adult man with Graves' hyperthyroidism. V and J are TRBV7-6 and TRBJ1-6; D call uncertain. The material sequenced was peripheral blood or thyroid tissue (not recorded which). CDR3 sequence: CASSSSGFLHF. The CDR3 coding sequence is TGTGCCAGCAGCTCTAGCGGTTTCCTCCACTTT.